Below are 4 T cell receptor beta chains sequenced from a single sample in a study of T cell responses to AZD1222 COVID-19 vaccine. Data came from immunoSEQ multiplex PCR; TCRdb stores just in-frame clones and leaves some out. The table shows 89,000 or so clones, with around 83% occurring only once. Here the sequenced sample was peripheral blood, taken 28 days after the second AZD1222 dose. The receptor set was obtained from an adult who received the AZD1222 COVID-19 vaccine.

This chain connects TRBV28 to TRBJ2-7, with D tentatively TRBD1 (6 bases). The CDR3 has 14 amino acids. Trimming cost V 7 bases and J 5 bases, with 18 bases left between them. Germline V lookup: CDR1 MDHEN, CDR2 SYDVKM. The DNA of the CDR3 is TGTGCCAGCAACCAGGGGCGGTATTTGCACGAGCAGTACTTC. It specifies CASNQGRYLHEQYF.

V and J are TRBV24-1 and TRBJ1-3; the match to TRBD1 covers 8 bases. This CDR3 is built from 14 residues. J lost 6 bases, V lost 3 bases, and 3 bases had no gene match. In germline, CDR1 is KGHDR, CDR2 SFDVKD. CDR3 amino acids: CATSDGQGANTIYF. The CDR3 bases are TGTGCCACCAGTGATGGACAGGGTGCAAACACCATATATTTT.

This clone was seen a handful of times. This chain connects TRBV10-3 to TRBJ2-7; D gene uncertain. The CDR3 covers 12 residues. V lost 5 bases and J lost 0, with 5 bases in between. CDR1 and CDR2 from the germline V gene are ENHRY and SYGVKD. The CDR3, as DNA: TGTGCCATCAGTCGGAACTCCTACGAGCAGTACTTC. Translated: CAISRNSYEQYF.

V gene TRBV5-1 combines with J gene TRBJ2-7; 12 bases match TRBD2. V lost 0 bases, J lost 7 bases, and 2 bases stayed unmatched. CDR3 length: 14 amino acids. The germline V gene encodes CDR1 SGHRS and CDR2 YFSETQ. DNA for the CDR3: TGCGCCAGCAGCTTGGGGACTAGCGGGACTGAGCAGTACTTC. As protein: CASSLGTSGTEQYF. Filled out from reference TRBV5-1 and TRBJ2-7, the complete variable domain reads KAGVTQTPRYLIKTRGQQVTLSCSPISGHRSVSWYQQTPGQGLQFLFEYFSETQRNKGNFPGRFSGRQFSNSRSEMNVSTLELGDSALYLCASSLGTSGTEQYFGPGTRLTVT.